This TCR beta chain was recovered during a study of tumor-infiltrating lymphocytes in localized non-small cell lung cancer. Study-wide context: Patients included smokers and never-smokers with various histologies, some sampled after neoadjuvant chemotherapy. Study results and caveats: Not all patients were TCR sequenced, owing to tissue quantity.

Germline values: CDR1 MNHEY, CDR2 SVGAGI. Trimming took 5 bases from V and 0 from J, leaving 13 bases between them. The CDR3 consists of 15 residues. Libraries were prepared by immunoSEQ multiplex PCR; TCRdb keeps only in-frame clonotypes and omits some of them. The sample has a few thousand clones, less than 85% seen once. Comments on this clone: Its target is unknown.

The sequenced sample was uninvolved lung tissue not adjacent to the tumor. The gene calls are TRBV6-5 and TRBJ1-1; possible D gene TRBD1, 6 bases. This sequence originates from a human donor with non-small cell lung cancer. The CDR3 reads CASSPGEDMNTEAFF. For the CDR3, the DNA is TGTGCCAGCAGTCCAGGGGAGGACATGAACACTGAAGCTTTCTTT.